These T cell receptor beta chains were read from a single sample in a study of blood T cell repertoires in COVID-19. Repertoires were generated with immunoSEQ multiplex PCR, while TCRdb's copy carries only in-frame clones and drops some. The sample has approximately 130,000 clones, roughly four fifths seen once. Sequences were obtained from peripheral blood. Receptor source: a man between 40 and 49 years old with active or convalescent COVID-19. Each CDR3 is given with its conserved first and last residue. Fields, in order: V gene, clone size, J gene, D gene, CDR3 protein, CDR3 DNA. A D gene is named only where the DNA matches it firmly. Where a row states a size, it is once, few, many or the class of an expanded clone; other rows omit it.

TRBV11-2	-	TRBJ1-2	-	CASSPKGVEGYTF	TGTGCCAGCAGTCCCAAAGGGGTTGAGGGCTACACCTTC
TRBV6-5	-	TRBJ1-6	TRBD1	CASSRTGANSPLHF	TGTGCCAGCAGTCGGACAGGGGCTAATTCACCCCTCCACTTT
TRBV6-5	-	TRBJ2-1	TRBD2	CASSYSGGGASEQFF	TGTGCCAGCAGTTACTCGGGCGGGGGGGCGTCTGAGCAGTTCTTC
TRBV7-9	-	TRBJ2-5	TRBD2	CASSLAGTSGSETQYF	TGTGCCAGCAGCTTAGCGGGGACTAGCGGGAGTGAGACCCAGTACTTC
TRBV10-3	-	TRBJ1-1	TRBD1	CAISGTANTEAFF	TGTGCCATCAGCGGGACAGCTAACACTGAAGCTTTCTTT
TRBV7-9	-	TRBJ2-5	-	CASSPFSGGETQYF	TGTGCCAGCAGCCCGTTTAGTGGCGGGGAGACCCAGTACTTC
TRBV7-2	-	TRBJ1-3	-	CASIPGGGLNSGNTIYF	TGTGCCAGCATCCCAGGCGGGGGCTTAAACTCTGGAAACACCATATATTTT
TRBV7-9	-	TRBJ2-3	-	CASSPNFKSTDTQYF	TGTGCCAGCAGCCCTAACTTTAAGAGCACAGATACGCAGTATTTT
TRBV19	-	TRBJ2-4	-	CASSMGAVVAKNIQYF	TGTGCCAGTAGTATGGGGGCGGTAGTAGCCAAAAACATTCAGTACTTC
TRBV6-4	-	TRBJ1-2	-	CASSGGGYTF	TGTGCCAGCAGTGGGGGCGGCTACACCTTC
TRBV18	-	TRBJ2-3	-	CASSPLVGADTQYF	TGTGCCAGCTCACCATTGGTAGGGGCCGATACGCAGTATTTT
TRBV11-3	-	TRBJ2-1	-	CASSRGPTQLRHNEQFF	TGTGCCAGCAGCCGCGGGCCCACCCAACTAAGACACAATGAGCAGTTCTTC
TRBV5-1	-	TRBJ2-1	TRBD2	CASSLKLGTSADNEQFF	TGCGCCAGCAGCTTGAAGCTGGGGACTAGCGCAGACAATGAGCAGTTCTTC
TRBV7-2	-	TRBJ2-1	TRBD2	CASSLYSGGTPSSYNEQFF	TGTGCCAGCAGCTTGTATAGCGGGGGCACTCCGAGCTCCTACAATGAGCAGTTCTTC
TRBV19	-	TRBJ2-7	TRBD1	CASSTRTGNYEQYF	TGTGCCAGTAGTACCCGGACAGGGAACTACGAGCAGTACTTC
TRBV6-5	-	TRBJ1-6	-	CASSYSGRGLRSPLHF	TGTGCCAGCAGTTACTCGGGCAGGGGACTACGTTCACCCCTCCACTTT
TRBV2	-	TRBJ2-7	TRBD2	CASSEPSGEYNLSYEQYF	TGTGCCAGCAGTGAACCTAGCGGGGAGTACAACCTCTCCTACGAGCAGTACTTC
TRBV12-5	-	TRBJ2-3	-	CASEASVGDTQYF	TGTGCTAGTGAGGCTAGCGTAGGAGATACGCAGTATTTT
TRBV7-2	once	TRBJ2-4	TRBD1	CASSPGGAGGAYIQYF	TGTGCCAGCAGCCCTGGAGGGGCAGGGGGCGCATACATTCAGTACTTC
TRBV5-7	once	TRBJ2-7	TRBD1	CASSLTDRGLEQYF	TGTGCCAGCAGCTTGACGGACAGGGGGCTCGAGCAGTACTTC
TRBV12-3/TRBV12-4	few	TRBJ1-1	-	CASSHNNEAFF	TGTGCCAGCAGCCACAACAATGAAGCTTTCTTT
TRBV18	-	TRBJ2-7	TRBD2	CASSASSGGLSYEQYF	TGTGCCAGCTCAGCGTCTAGCGGGGGGCTCTCCTACGAGCAGTACTTC
TRBV7-9	once	TRBJ2-4	TRBD2	CASSKGTSERAKNIQYF	TGTGCCAGCAGCAAAGGGACTAGCGAGCGAGCCAAAAACATTCAGTACTTC
TRBV6-6	-	TRBJ2-7	-	CASSYTRGSSYEQYF	TGTGCCAGCAGTTATACCAGGGGATCGTCCTACGAGCAGTACTTC
TRBV29-1	-	TRBJ1-3	TRBD1	CSGRTGSGNTIYF	TGCAGCGGGAGGACAGGGAGCGGAAACACCATATATTTT
TRBV7-3	-	TRBJ2-3	TRBD2	CASIVRTTSGGAHPDTQYF	TGTGCCAGCATCGTCCGGACGACTAGCGGGGGGGCACACCCAGATACGCAGTATTTT
TRBV12-5	-	TRBJ2-2	-	CASGLVLTQVNGELFF	TGTGCTAGTGGTTTGGTACTAACACAGGTCAACGGGGAGCTGTTTTTT
TRBV19	-	TRBJ2-1	TRBD2	CASSPRGAGSISSYNEQFF	TGTGCCAGTAGTCCGCGGGGAGCGGGGTCCATCAGCTCCTACAATGAGCAGTTCTTC
TRBV7-2	-	TRBJ1-1	-	CASRDAGMTEAFF	TGTGCCAGCAGGGATGCAGGGATGACTGAAGCTTTCTTT
TRBV7-7	-	TRBJ2-7	-	CASSLAQGPYEQYF	TGTGCCAGCAGCTTAGCACAGGGCCCCTACGAGCAGTACTTC
TRBV7-9	few	TRBJ2-1	-	CASSLTGPTDEQFF	TGTGCCAGCAGCTTGACAGGTCCCACCGATGAGCAGTTCTTC
TRBV6-5	once	TRBJ2-7	TRBD1	CASVNRGGSEQYF	TGTGCCAGCGTCAACAGGGGCGGGTCCGAGCAGTACTTC
TRBV5-1	-	TRBJ2-1	-	CASSAGQFYNEQFF	TGCGCCAGCAGCGCGGGACAGTTCTACAATGAGCAGTTCTTC
TRBV3-1/TRBV3-2	-	TRBJ2-5	-	CASSQTQETQYF	TGTGCCAGCAGCCAAACTCAAGAGACCCAGTACTTC
TRBV19	-	TRBJ1-4	-	CASSPLGQYNEKLFF	TGTGCCAGTAGTCCACTAGGACAGTACAATGAAAAACTGTTTTTT
TRBV6-6	-	TRBJ2-3	TRBD1	CASSSTQGTGTDTQYF	TGTGCCAGCAGTAGTACACAGGGGACAGGGACAGATACGCAGTATTTT
TRBV20-1	few	TRBJ2-5	-	CSALLSETQYF	TGCAGTGCCCTCCTGTCCGAGACCCAGTACTTC
TRBV7-9	once	TRBJ2-7	TRBD2	CASSRRFREGEQYF	TGTGCCAGCAGTCGACGATTCAGGGAGGGAGAGCAGTACTTC
TRBV10-3	-	TRBJ1-4	TRBD1	CAISEGQATNEKLFF	TGTGCCATCAGTGAGGGACAGGCAACTAATGAAAAACTGTTTTTT
TRBV12-5	-	TRBJ1-3	TRBD1	CASAPGQGNTIYF	TGTGCTAGTGCACCGGGACAGGGAAACACCATATATTTT
TRBV9	-	TRBJ2-2	TRBD2	CASSSLGLAASGELFF	TGTGCCAGCAGCTCATTGGGACTAGCAGCGAGCGGGGAGCTGTTTTTT
TRBV10-3	-	TRBJ2-7	TRBD1	CAIGQVVYEQYF	TGTGCCATCGGACAGGTCGTCTACGAGCAGTACTTC
TRBV10-1	few	TRBJ2-2	TRBD1	CASGRDRATTNTGELFF	TGCGCCAGCGGACGAGACAGGGCAACAACGAACACCGGGGAGCTGTTTTTT
TRBV19	-	TRBJ1-1	-	CASKEFTEAFF	TGTGCCAGTAAGGAGTTCACTGAAGCTTTCTTT
TRBV7-9	-	TRBJ2-7	-	CASSNQGTTYEQYF	TGTGCCAGCAGCAATCAGGGAACCACCTACGAGCAGTACTTC
TRBV3-1/TRBV3-2	-	TRBJ1-3	-	CASSLNGGVGNTIYF	TGTGCCAGCAGCCTCAACGGAGGGGTTGGAAACACCATATATTTT
TRBV4-3	-	TRBJ1-4	-	CASSQGEGLNEKLFF	TGCGCCAGCAGCCAAGGGGAGGGCCTTAATGAAAAACTGTTTTTT
TRBV12-3/TRBV12-4	-	TRBJ2-2	TRBD2	CAGGEGNTGELFF	TGTGCCGGGGGGGAAGGAAACACCGGGGAGCTGTTTTTT
TRBV5-4	-	TRBJ1-6	TRBD1	CASSLGQGTSPLHF	TGTGCCAGCAGCCTGGGACAGGGGACCTCACCCCTCCACTTT
TRBV28	-	TRBJ2-2	-	CATNLPGVPGELFF	TGTGCCACCAACCTTCCGGGGGTTCCCGGGGAGCTGTTTTTT
TRBV4-1	-	TRBJ2-5	TRBD2	CASSQGGLGEAQYF	TGCGCCAGCAGCCAAGGGGGACTAGGGGAGGCCCAGTACTTC